The entry below describes one T cell receptor (beta chain). Antigen: not known. TCRdb's copy holds only in-frame clones and misses some; the assay was immunoSEQ multiplex PCR. The data contain some 42,000 clones, roughly 84% of them singletons. The data stem from a study of T cell responses to AZD1222 COVID-19 vaccine. General observations from the study: Repertoire sampling happened only post peak T cell response. The study found vaccine-associated CD4 TCRs spanning spike, dominant at 160-218 and 743-854.

The CDR3 covers 12 residues. The germline V gene has CDR1 MNHEY and CDR2 SVGEGT. Trimming took 6 bases from V and 2 from J, leaving 8 bases between them. This clonotype was sampled from an adult who received the AZD1222 COVID-19 vaccine. The sequencing here drew on peripheral blood, taken 28 days after the second AZD1222 dose. The chain uses TRBV6-2 or TRBV6-3 and TRBJ2-7; no clear D. The CDR3 nucleotides read TGTGCCAGCAGCCCCAGAACCTACGAGCAGTACTTC. Protein product: CASSPRTYEQYF.